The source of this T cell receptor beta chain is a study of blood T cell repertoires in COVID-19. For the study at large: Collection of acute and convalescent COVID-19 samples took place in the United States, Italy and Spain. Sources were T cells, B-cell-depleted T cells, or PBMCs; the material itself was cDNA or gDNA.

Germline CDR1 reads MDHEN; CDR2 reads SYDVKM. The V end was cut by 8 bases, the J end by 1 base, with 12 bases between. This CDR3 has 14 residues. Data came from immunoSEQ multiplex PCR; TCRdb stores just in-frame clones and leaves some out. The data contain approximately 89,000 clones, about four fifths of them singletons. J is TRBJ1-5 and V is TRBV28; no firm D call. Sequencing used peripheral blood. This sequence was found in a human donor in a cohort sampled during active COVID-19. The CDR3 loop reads CASLRDRSNQPQHF. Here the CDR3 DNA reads TGTGCCAGCCTCCGGGATAGAAGCAATCAGCCCCAGCATTTT.